This is a list of T cell receptor beta chains from one sample in a study of breast tumors, draining lymph nodes, adjacent tissues. MiXCR was run by TCRdb on the multiplex PCR reads, yielding one entry per CDR3 protein. This table holds 75,000 to 100,000 distinct CDR3 sequences, approximately 19% found once. Material: axillary lymph node tissue. These receptors were taken from a female donor with breast cancer. Some clones in this sample may be carry-over from other donors' samples. The CDR3 runs from the conserved cysteine through the conserved F or W. The order of the fields is D gene, V gene, clone size, J gene, CDR3 protein, CDR3 DNA. D genes are given only for firm matches. Rows may omit the clone size; those that give it use once, few, many or a size class.

d_gene: TRBD2
v_gene: TRBV20-1
abundance: many
j_gene: TRBJ2-5
CDR3aa: CSARRGGVQETQYF
CDR3nt: TGCAGTGCTAGGCGGGGGGGGGTCCAAGAGACCCAGTACTTC

d_gene: .
v_gene: TRBV6-2/TRBV6-3
abundance: many
j_gene: TRBJ2-1
CDR3aa: CASSPIGPYNEQFF
CDR3nt: TGTGCCAGCAGCCCCATAGGACCCTACAATGAGCAGTTCTTC

d_gene: TRBD2
v_gene: TRBV6-6
abundance: many
j_gene: TRBJ2-7
CDR3aa: CASSYSSSGKGEQYF
CDR3nt: TGTGCCAGCAGTTACTCCTCCAGCGGGAAGGGCGAGCAGTACTTC

d_gene: TRBD2
v_gene: TRBV2
abundance: many
j_gene: TRBJ2-1
CDR3aa: CASSAPAGGRVNEQFF
CDR3nt: TGTGCCAGCAGTGCCCCAGCGGGAGGCCGTGTGAATGAGCAGTTCTTC

d_gene: .
v_gene: TRBV7-9
abundance: many
j_gene: TRBJ1-6
CDR3aa: CASSQGQFNSPLHF
CDR3nt: TGTGCCAGCAGCCAAGGACAGTTTAATTCACCCCTCCACTTT

d_gene: .
v_gene: TRBV20-1
abundance: many
j_gene: TRBJ2-5
CDR3aa: CSARDWGFTETQYF
CDR3nt: TGCAGTGCTAGAGATTGGGGGTTTACGGAGACCCAGTACTTC

d_gene: TRBD1
v_gene: TRBV27
abundance: few
j_gene: TRBJ2-7
CDR3aa: CASSFLPPGQGSEQYF
CDR3nt: TGTGCCAGCAGTTTCCTCCCCCCGGGACAGGGGAGCGAGCAGTACTTC

d_gene: .
v_gene: TRBV5-8
abundance: many
j_gene: TRBJ1-2
CDR3aa: CASSSRVDYGYTF
CDR3nt: TGTGCCAGCAGCTCCAGGGTAGACTATGGCTACACCTTC

d_gene: TRBD1
v_gene: TRBV6-2/TRBV6-3
abundance: many
j_gene: TRBJ2-2
CDR3aa: CASRVPGQGGGELFF
CDR3nt: TGTGCCAGCAGAGTACCGGGACAGGGAGGCGGGGAGCTGTTTTTT

d_gene: .
v_gene: TRBV5-4
abundance: many
j_gene: TRBJ2-7
CDR3aa: CASSPNILRSYEQYF
CDR3nt: TGTGCCAGCAGCCCCAACATCCTCCGCTCCTACGAGCAGTACTTC

d_gene: TRBD2
v_gene: TRBV5-1
abundance: many
j_gene: TRBJ2-5
CDR3aa: CASSYGAGGRVQETQYF
CDR3nt: TGCGCCAGCAGCTATGGCGCGGGGGGCAGAGTACAAGAGACCCAGTACTTC

d_gene: TRBD1
v_gene: TRBV4-2
abundance: many
j_gene: TRBJ1-4
CDR3aa: CASSQDSGTAREKLFF
CDR3nt: TGTGCCAGCAGCCAAGATTCGGGGACAGCGAGGGAAAAACTGTTTTTT

d_gene: .
v_gene: TRBV4-2
abundance: .
j_gene: TRBJ2-7
CDR3aa: CASSHTPGYGPYEQYF
CDR3nt: TGTGCCAGCAGCCATACTCCGGGTTATGGCCCCTACGAGCAGTACTTC

d_gene: .
v_gene: TRBV9
abundance: many
j_gene: TRBJ1-4
CDR3aa: CASSVAPNEKLFF
CDR3nt: TGTGCCAGCAGCGTAGCTCCGAATGAAAAACTGTTTTTT

d_gene: TRBD2
v_gene: TRBV20-1
abundance: many
j_gene: TRBJ2-7
CDR3aa: CSARDRLAGGIWQYF
CDR3nt: TGCAGTGCTAGAGATAGACTAGCGGGAGGGATATGGCAGTACTTC

d_gene: .
v_gene: TRBV7-2
abundance: many
j_gene: TRBJ2-3
CDR3aa: CASSFALRTDTQYF
CDR3nt: TGTGCCAGCAGCTTCGCCCTACGCACAGATACGCAGTATTTT

d_gene: .
v_gene: TRBV5-6
abundance: many
j_gene: TRBJ1-2
CDR3aa: CASSLASYNYGYTF
CDR3nt: TGTGCCAGCAGCTTGGCCTCTTATAACTATGGCTACACCTTC

d_gene: .
v_gene: TRBV7-3
abundance: many
j_gene: TRBJ2-3
CDR3aa: CASSFGEGDTQYF
CDR3nt: TGTGCCAGCAGCTTCGGGGAAGGGGATACGCAGTATTTT

d_gene: .
v_gene: TRBV14
abundance: many
j_gene: TRBJ1-2
CDR3aa: CASSQEGHYGYTF
CDR3nt: TGTGCCAGCAGCCAAGAAGGACACTATGGCTACACCTTC

d_gene: .
v_gene: TRBV7-9
abundance: many
j_gene: TRBJ2-5
CDR3aa: CASSLGQTAETQYF
CDR3nt: TGTGCCAGCAGCTTAGGACAGACCGCTGAGACCCAGTACTTC

d_gene: TRBD2
v_gene: TRBV20-1
abundance: many
j_gene: TRBJ2-1
CDR3aa: CSARGQAGGPQGEQFF
CDR3nt: TGCAGTGCTAGAGGCCAAGCGGGAGGCCCCCAGGGTGAGCAGTTCTTC

d_gene: TRBD1
v_gene: TRBV5-4
abundance: many
j_gene: TRBJ1-6
CDR3aa: CASSSDRESSYNSPLHF
CDR3nt: TGTGCCAGCAGCTCGGACAGGGAAAGCTCCTATAATTCACCCCTCCACTTT

d_gene: .
v_gene: TRBV30
abundance: .
j_gene: TRBJ1-4
CDR3aa: CAWSVKSVNEKLFF
CDR3nt: TGTGCCTGGAGTGTTAAGAGTGTTAATGAAAAACTGTTTTTT

d_gene: .
v_gene: TRBV2
abundance: many
j_gene: TRBJ1-2
CDR3aa: CASSEANYGYTF
CDR3nt: TGTGCCAGCAGTGAAGCTAACTATGGCTACACCTTC

d_gene: .
v_gene: TRBV6-2/TRBV6-3
abundance: many
j_gene: TRBJ1-2
CDR3aa: CASSYTPTPSYGYTF
CDR3nt: TGTGCCAGCAGTTACACCCCTACCCCCAGCTATGGCTACACCTTC

d_gene: TRBD2
v_gene: TRBV19
abundance: .
j_gene: TRBJ2-3
CDR3aa: CASSGGTSNGADTQYF
CDR3nt: TGTGCCAGTAGCGGAGGGACTAGCAACGGGGCAGATACGCAGTATTTT

d_gene: .
v_gene: TRBV5-8
abundance: many
j_gene: TRBJ2-7
CDR3aa: CASSLSSGSYEQYF
CDR3nt: TGTGCCAGCAGCTTATCTTCGGGAAGCTACGAGCAGTACTTC

d_gene: .
v_gene: TRBV5-5
abundance: many
j_gene: TRBJ2-3
CDR3aa: CASSRRANTDTQYF
CDR3nt: TGTGCCAGCAGCCGGAGGGCTAACACAGATACGCAGTATTTT

d_gene: .
v_gene: TRBV20-1
abundance: many
j_gene: TRBJ2-1
CDR3aa: CSARREQFF
CDR3nt: TGCAGTGCTAGGCGGGAGCAGTTCTTC

d_gene: .
v_gene: TRBV19
abundance: few
j_gene: TRBJ1-3
CDR3aa: CASVAGNTIYF
CDR3nt: TGTGCCAGCGTGGCTGGAAACACCATATATTTT

d_gene: .
v_gene: TRBV6-2/TRBV6-3
abundance: many
j_gene: TRBJ1-2
CDR3aa: CATTKAGPSNYGYTF
CDR3nt: TGTGCCACCACCAAGGCGGGGCCCTCTAACTATGGCTACACCTTC

d_gene: TRBD2
v_gene: TRBV28
abundance: .
j_gene: TRBJ2-2
CDR3aa: CASTSGQNTGELSF
CDR3nt: TGTGCCAGCACTAGCGGGCAAAACACCGGGGAGCTGTCTTTT

d_gene: TRBD1
v_gene: TRBV12-3/TRBV12-4
abundance: few
j_gene: TRBJ2-3
CDR3aa: CASSPHQGAGTPLTTQYF
CDR3nt: TGTGCCAGCAGCCCTCATCAGGGGGCCGGGACTCCTCTTACGACGCAGTATTTT

d_gene: .
v_gene: TRBV5-8
abundance: .
j_gene: TRBJ2-4
CDR3aa: CASSLALTRNIQYF
CDR3nt: TGTGCCAGCAGCTTGGCTCTCACCAGAAACATTCAGTACTTC

d_gene: TRBD2
v_gene: TRBV28
abundance: .
j_gene: TRBJ2-7
CDR3aa: CASSLRRLAGAAYEQYF
CDR3nt: TGTGCCAGCAGTTTACGAAGGCTAGCGGGAGCTGCCTACGAGCAGTACTTC

d_gene: .
v_gene: TRBV7-9
abundance: many
j_gene: TRBJ2-4
CDR3aa: CASSSYTGRGNIQYF
CDR3nt: TGTGCCAGCAGCTCTTATACAGGGAGGGGAAACATTCAGTACTTC

d_gene: .
v_gene: TRBV28
abundance: .
j_gene: TRBJ1-2
CDR3aa: CASSSTDRACSF
CDR3nt: TGTGCCAGCAGTTCCACGGACCGGGCTTGCTCCTTC

d_gene: TRBD2
v_gene: TRBV5-5
abundance: many
j_gene: TRBJ2-7
CDR3aa: CASSREGAYEQYF
CDR3nt: TGTGCCAGCAGCCGGGAGGGGGCCTACGAGCAGTACTTC

d_gene: TRBD2
v_gene: TRBV7-2
abundance: many
j_gene: TRBJ2-3
CDR3aa: CASRRGGEGDTQYF
CDR3nt: TGTGCCAGCAGGCGAGGTGGGGAGGGAGATACGCAGTATTTT

d_gene: .
v_gene: TRBV4-1
abundance: many
j_gene: TRBJ2-3
CDR3aa: CASSQPSWTSDTQYF
CDR3nt: TGCGCCAGCAGCCAGCCGAGCTGGACCAGTGATACGCAGTATTTT

d_gene: .
v_gene: TRBV7-2
abundance: many
j_gene: TRBJ1-6
CDR3aa: CASSLVLRPLGSPLHF
CDR3nt: TGTGCCAGCAGCTTAGTTTTGCGTCCGTTGGGTTCACCCCTCCACTTT

d_gene: TRBD1
v_gene: TRBV6-6
abundance: many
j_gene: TRBJ1-3
CDR3aa: CASSNGQGSSGNTIYF
CDR3nt: TGTGCCAGCAGTAATGGACAGGGAAGCTCTGGAAACACCATATATTTT

d_gene: .
v_gene: TRBV5-4
abundance: .
j_gene: TRBJ2-2
CDR3aa: CASKRDKGVGELFF
CDR3nt: TGTGCCAGCAAACGGGACAAAGGTGTAGGGGAGCTGTTTTTT

d_gene: .
v_gene: TRBV5-4
abundance: many
j_gene: TRBJ1-3
CDR3aa: CASSASGSYSGNTIYF
CDR3nt: TGTGCCAGCAGCGCGTCAGGGTCCTACTCTGGAAACACCATATATTTT